This is a list of T cell receptor beta chains from one sample in a study of shared clonotypes between healthy human individuals. Profiled with immunoSEQ multiplex PCR; TCRdb holds only in-frame clones, not every one. The repertoire holds approximately 1,500,000 clones, with nearly 99% as singletons. The sequenced sample consisted of naive CD4+ T cells sorted from blood. The origin of the receptors is a man younger than 40 in good health. Both conserved end residues are trimmed from each CDR3.

J gene	V gene	CDR3 protein
TRBJ2-1	TRBV27	ASSFGREGDNEQF
TRBJ2-5	TRBV11-2	ASSPFAVGRETQY
TRBJ1-2	TRBV5-1	ASSLEGQRISYGYT
TRBJ1-2	TRBV28	ASSLVRGITDGYT
TRBJ2-7	TRBV28	ASSSIGTGDSYEQY
TRBJ1-5	TRBV10-3	ATEQGMGQPQH
TRBJ1-5	TRBV19	ASSIRQGKGNQPQH
TRBJ2-3	TRBV5-8	ASSLHRGPRTDTQY
TRBJ1-2	TRBV9	ASSPGGRVYYGYT
TRBJ1-2	TRBV5-1	ASSRRQGEAYGYT
TRBJ1-4	TRBV11-2	ASSLDREGSEF
TRBJ2-7	TRBV28	ASERRGEQY
TRBJ2-1	TRBV27	ASSLQGLADYNEQF
TRBJ1-4	TRBV4-3	ASSSNYPTNEKLF
TRBJ2-1	TRBV4-3	ASSQARASGRATDNEQF
TRBJ2-6	TRBV5-6	ASSLGSLSSGANVLT
TRBJ2-1	TRBV20-1	SAWDREQF
TRBJ1-1	TRBV11-2	ASSLDVSTEAF
TRBJ2-7	TRBV14	ASSQVTTWTSGFYEQY
TRBJ1-2	TRBV28	ASSLPFTRGYT
TRBJ2-7	TRBV4-1	ASSQGANRGLYEQY
TRBJ2-7	TRBV6-1	ASSELSGGTPYEQY
TRBJ1-4	TRBV5-4	ASSPVNEKLF
TRBJ1-1	TRBV11-2	ASIEGGQKVYTEAF
TRBJ2-7	TRBV13	ASSLGLAGEQY
TRBJ2-7	TRBV13	ASSLIDALGPYEQY
TRBJ2-1	TRBV29-1	SLTSYSSYNEQF
TRBJ2-3	TRBV11-2	ASSLPPMTGVRPDTQY
TRBJ2-3	TRBV7-6	ASTSSPPGLAPDTQY
TRBJ1-5	TRBV2	ASCATGARQPQH
TRBJ2-7	TRBV9	ASSSQGTPREQY
TRBJ2-1	TRBV20-1	SAFRSNEQF
TRBJ1-1	TRBV28	ASSVRKTEAF
TRBJ2-7	TRBV2	ATSTQQGGVYEQY
TRBJ1-2	TRBV7-2	ASSYFQRQNYGYT
TRBJ2-1	TRBV7-1	ASSQETSGRADFNTEQF
TRBJ1-5	TRBV16	ASSQGARPQH
TRBJ2-7	TRBV5-5	ASSTRATLAGDEQY
TRBJ2-1	TRBV5-4	ASSPAPPEIDEQF
TRBJ2-5	TRBV25-1	ASSSGTGAPETQY